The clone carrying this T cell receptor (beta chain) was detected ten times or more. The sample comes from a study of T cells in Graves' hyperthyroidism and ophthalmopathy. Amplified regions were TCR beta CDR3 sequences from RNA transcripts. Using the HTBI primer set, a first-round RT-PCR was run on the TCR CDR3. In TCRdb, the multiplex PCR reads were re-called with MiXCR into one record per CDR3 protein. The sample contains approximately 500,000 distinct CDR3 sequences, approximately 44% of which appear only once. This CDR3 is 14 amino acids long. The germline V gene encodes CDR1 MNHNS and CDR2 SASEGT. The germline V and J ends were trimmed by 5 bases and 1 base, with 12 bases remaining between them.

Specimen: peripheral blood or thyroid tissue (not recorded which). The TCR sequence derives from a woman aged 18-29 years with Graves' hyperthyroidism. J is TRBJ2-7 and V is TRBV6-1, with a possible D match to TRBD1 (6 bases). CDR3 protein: CASSSDRRSYEQYF. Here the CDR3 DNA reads TGTGCCAGCAGTAGCGACAGGCGTTCCTACGAGCAGTACTTC.